This passage covers 23 T cell receptor beta chains from one sample sequenced in a study of blood T cell repertoires in COVID-19. Produced via immunoSEQ multiplex PCR; TCRdb's table is partial and in-frame only. The sample has about 170,000 clones; around 87% are singletons. The material sequenced was peripheral blood. The receptors here all came from an elderly woman with COVID-19, enrolled during active disease.

V and J are TRBV5-1 and TRBJ1-1; possible D gene TRBD1, 5 bases. The ends were cut back, 0 bases at V and 0 bases at J, with 21 bases in the middle. The length of the CDR3 is 19 residues. Germline V lookup: CDR1 SGHRS, CDR2 YFSETQ. CDR3 sequence: CASSLAWGDPSIMNTEAFF. In DNA form, the CDR3 reads TGCGCCAGCAGCTTGGCGTGGGGGGACCCCTCGATCATGAACACTGAAGCTTTCTTT.

This chain connects TRBV11-2 to TRBJ1-1; 7 bases are shared with TRBD1. This CDR3 region has 15 residues. The V segment lost 4 bases and the J segment 2 bases; nucleotides outside the gene matches: 7. Germline V gene sequence: CDR1 SGHAT, CDR2 FQNNGV. In DNA form, the CDR3 reads TGTGCCAGCAGCTCCCGGACAGGCAGAAACACTGAAGCTTTCTTT. As protein: CASSSRTGRNTEAFF.

The chain has TRBV7-9 and TRBJ2-1; 8 bases match TRBD2. The germline CDR1 and CDR2 sequences are SEHNR and FQNEAQ (reference sequence). The CDR3 consists of 15 residues. After removal of 5 bases from V and 6 bases from J, the junction contained 9 bases not matched to a gene. CDR3 sequence reads: CASSVSGSFPNEQFF. Written as DNA, the CDR3 is TGTGCCAGCAGCGTAAGCGGGAGTTTCCCCAATGAGCAGTTCTTC.

CDR3 sequence reads: CASSTAGTASYEQYF. In DNA form, the CDR3 reads TGTGCCAGCAGTACGGCCGGGACAGCGAGCTACGAGCAGTACTTC. The chain links TRBV6-5 to TRBJ2-7, with 7 nucleotides matching TRBD1. This CDR3 comprises 15 residues. CDR1 is MNHEY and CDR2 is SVGAGI in the germline V gene. V shed 5 bases and J 3 bases; nucleotides not matched to a gene: 10.

This chain links TRBV9 with TRBJ1-1; a possible D gene is TRBD1 (6 bases). V shed 4 bases and J shed 8 bases, with 12 bases lying between them. The CDR3 totals 12 residues. The germline V gene encodes CDR1 SGDLS and CDR2 YYNGEE. For the CDR3, the DNA is TGTGCCAGCAGCCCTGTCGGGACAGAAGCTTTCTTT. Translating it yields CASSPVGTEAFF.

The rearrangement joins TRBV19 to TRBJ1-4, with D possibly TRBD1 on 5 matching bases. Trimming pared 1 base from V and 3 bases from J, leaving 12 bases between. Per the germline V gene, CDR1 is LNHDA and CDR2 is SQIVND (reference sequence). CDR3 length: 16 residues. The CDR3 DNA is TGTGCCAGTAGTATAGGGGGCGCAGGCCCTAATGAAAAACTGTTTTTT. Its protein is CASSIGGAGPNEKLFF.

This clone has just one count. The chain has TRBV28 and TRBJ1-3, with TRBD1 matching over 10 bases. This CDR3 contains 15 residues. Germline V gene lookup returns CDR1 MDHEN and CDR2 SYDVKM. The V segment lost 5 bases and the J segment 4 bases; nucleotides outside the gene matches: 5. The CDR3 sequence: CASSTTGGSGNTIYF. CDR3 sequence (DNA): TGTGCCAGCAGTACGACAGGGGGCTCGGGAAACACCATATATTTT.

This sequence joins TRBV27 and TRBJ1-5, with TRBD1 matching over 8 bases. Germline lookup yields CDR1 MNHEY and CDR2 SMNVEV (reference sequence). CDR3 length: 15 amino acids. The ends lost 2 bases at V and 1 base at J; junction bases unmatched: 1. CDR3 in DNA: TGTGCCAGCAGTTTAGACAGGGGAAGCAATCAGCCCCAGCATTTT. It is translated as CASSLDRGSNQPQHF.

This clone was counted once. In nucleotides, the CDR3 is TGTGCCAGCAGTGCAGCGGGAGTGAGCACAGATACGCAGTATTTT. Translated, it gives CASSAAGVSTDTQYF. The chain links TRBV6-1 to TRBJ2-3; 8 bases align to TRBD2. Germline V gives CDR1 MNHNS, CDR2 SASEGT. After removal of 4 bases from V and 0 bases from J, the junction contained 3 bases not matched to a gene. This CDR3 spans 15 amino acids.

The count of this clone is one. The J gene is TRBJ2-6, the V gene TRBV3-1 (or the pseudogene TRBV3-2); D gene uncertain. Germline-derived CDR1 and CDR2 are LGHDT and YNNKEL (reference sequence). Trimming stripped 4 bases from V and 0 bases from J, with 7 bases between. This CDR3 region has 15 residues. The CDR3 nucleotides are TGTGCCAGCAGCCCCTCGGTCTCTGGGGCCAACGTCCTGACTTTC. It codes for CASSPSVSGANVLTF.

This clone was counted a few times. This chain links TRBV7-9 with TRBJ1-2; 10 nucleotides match TRBD1. CDR3 length equals 15 residues. CDR1 and CDR2 (germline): SEHNR, FQNEAQ (reference sequence). J lost 6 bases, V lost 5 bases, and 9 bases had no gene match. The CDR3 is CASSLGQGRRDGYTF. DNA of the CDR3: TGTGCCAGCAGCCTGGGACAGGGGAGGAGAGATGGCTACACCTTC.

Only a few counts were recorded for this clone. The chain is built from TRBV21-1 and TRBJ2-1; TRBD2, the table's D call, lacks a check against the DNA. TRBV21-1 counts as a pseudogene. CDR3 length: 13 amino acids. The CDR3: CASSKVRSNEQFF. CDR3 sequence (DNA): TGTGCCAGCAGCAAAGTTAGAAGCAATGAGCAGTTCTTC.

The J gene is TRBJ2-5, the V gene TRBV27, with 7 bases that match TRBD1. The CDR3 extends over 15 amino acids. CDR1 is MNHEY and CDR2 is SMNVEV in the germline V gene (reference sequence). J lost 2 bases, V lost 5 bases, and 8 bases had no gene match. The CDR3 DNA is TGTGCCAGCAGTGGGCGGACAGGAAGGCAAGAGACCCAGTACTTC. Amino acid sequence: CASSGRTGRQETQYF.

This chain links TRBV29-1 with TRBJ1-1; 11 nucleotides line up with TRBD1. This CDR3 has 13 amino acids. Germline-derived CDR1 and CDR2 are SQVTM and ANQGSEA. Losses at the gene ends were 6 bases for V and 4 bases for J; bases not matched to a gene: 4. The CDR3 coding sequence is TGCAGCGTAGGGACAGGGGGAATCACTGAAGCTTTCTTT. Translated: CSVGTGGITEAFF.

The chain is built from TRBV6-2 or TRBV6-3 and TRBJ2-7, with TRBD1 as a possible D gene (6 bases). V lost 6 bases to trimming and J lost 6 bases, with 9 bases between them. This CDR3 has 11 residues. In germline, CDR1 is MNHEY, CDR2 SVGEGT. CDR3 loop: CASSLGGEQYF. In nucleotides, the CDR3 is TGTGCCAGCAGCTTAGGGGGCGAGCAGTACTTC.

The chain recombines TRBV28 with TRBJ1-2; D unclear. Looked up from germline, CDR1 is MDHEN and CDR2 is SYDVKM. The CDR3 totals 12 residues. Trimming took 3 bases from V and 8 from J, leaving 10 bases between them. In DNA form, the CDR3 reads TGTGCCAGCAGTTTGAGCTTTGCGGGCTACACCTTC. This encodes CASSLSFAGYTF.

This clone was counted once. The gene calls are TRBV6-5 and TRBJ2-3; TRBD2 matches 7 bases. CDR1 is MNHEY, CDR2 SVGAGI, per germline. CDR3 length: 15 residues. V was clipped by 0 bases and J by 4 bases; unmatched bases: 4. CDR3 sequence: CASSYSRERADTQYF. In DNA form, the CDR3 reads TGTGCCAGCAGTTACTCGCGGGAGCGGGCAGATACGCAGTATTTT.

V gene TRBV3-1 (or the pseudogene TRBV3-2) combines with J gene TRBJ2-7; D is perhaps TRBD1 (6 bases). This CDR3 contains 16 residues. The germline V gene has CDR1 LGHDT and CDR2 YNNKEL (reference sequence). The V end was cut by 2 bases, the J end by 5 bases, with 19 bases between. The CDR3 bases are TGTGCCAGCAGCCAATACCCGCAGGGGAGTAGGAACGAGCAGTACTTC. The encoded protein is CASSQYPQGSRNEQYF.

The rearrangement uses TRBV6-5 and TRBJ2-1; 11 bases line up with TRBD2. This CDR3 contains 16 residues. V gave up 2 bases and J gave up 4 bases; unmatched junction bases: 4. Germline-derived CDR1 and CDR2 are MNHEY and SVGAGI. The CDR3 protein is CASSYTTSGIYNEQFF. CDR3 sequence (DNA): TGTGCCAGCAGTTACACGACTAGCGGGATTTACAATGAGCAGTTCTTC.

The chain combines TRBV4-2 with TRBJ1-2; the match to TRBD1 covers 7 bases. The CDR3 contains 18 residues. The V segment lost 1 base and the J segment 2 bases; nucleotides outside the gene matches: 13. CDR1 and CDR2 (germline): LGHNA, YNFKEQ. CDR3 amino acids: CASSQVFGQEYPNYGYTF. CDR3 nucleotides: TGTGCCAGCAGCCAAGTATTTGGACAGGAATACCCAAACTATGGCTACACCTTC.

In DNA, the CDR3 is TGTGCCAGCAGCCAAAGGGTAGCGGCTGATACGCAGTATTTT. It is translated as CASSQRVAADTQYF. The rearrangement uses TRBV3-1 (or the pseudogene TRBV3-2) and TRBJ2-3, with D perhaps matching TRBD2 (6 bases). CDR3 size: 14 residues. Germline V lookup: CDR1 LGHDT, CDR2 YNNKEL (reference sequence). Deletions cut 2 bases from V and 6 bases from J, with 12 bases between.

This clone has only one observation. V and J are TRBV12-3 or TRBV12-4 and TRBJ2-7; D is possibly TRBD1 (5 bases). The CDR3 covers 13 residues. Trimming shortened V by 7 bases and J by 3 bases, and 13 bases separated the two germline ends. CDR3 sequence: CASKKGVFYEQYF. The DNA of the CDR3 is TGTGCCAGCAAAAAAGGGGTGTTCTACGAGCAGTACTTC.

The rearrangement joins TRBV9 to TRBJ2-1; no clear D gene. Germline CDR1 SGDLS, CDR2 YYNGEE. The CDR3 spans 16 residues. The germline V and J ends were trimmed by 2 bases and 0 bases, with 12 bases remaining between them. This CDR3 is CASSVARRSSYNEQFF. The CDR3 DNA is TGTGCCAGCAGCGTTGCCAGGCGAAGCTCCTACAATGAGCAGTTCTTC. Combining the CDR3 with reference TRBV9 and TRBJ2-1 gives the whole variable domain DSGVTQTPKHLITATGQRVTLRCSPRSGDLSVYWYQQSLDQGLQFLIQYYNGEERAKGNILERFSAQQFPDLHSELNLSSLELGDSALYFCASSVARRSSYNEQFFGPGTRLTVL.